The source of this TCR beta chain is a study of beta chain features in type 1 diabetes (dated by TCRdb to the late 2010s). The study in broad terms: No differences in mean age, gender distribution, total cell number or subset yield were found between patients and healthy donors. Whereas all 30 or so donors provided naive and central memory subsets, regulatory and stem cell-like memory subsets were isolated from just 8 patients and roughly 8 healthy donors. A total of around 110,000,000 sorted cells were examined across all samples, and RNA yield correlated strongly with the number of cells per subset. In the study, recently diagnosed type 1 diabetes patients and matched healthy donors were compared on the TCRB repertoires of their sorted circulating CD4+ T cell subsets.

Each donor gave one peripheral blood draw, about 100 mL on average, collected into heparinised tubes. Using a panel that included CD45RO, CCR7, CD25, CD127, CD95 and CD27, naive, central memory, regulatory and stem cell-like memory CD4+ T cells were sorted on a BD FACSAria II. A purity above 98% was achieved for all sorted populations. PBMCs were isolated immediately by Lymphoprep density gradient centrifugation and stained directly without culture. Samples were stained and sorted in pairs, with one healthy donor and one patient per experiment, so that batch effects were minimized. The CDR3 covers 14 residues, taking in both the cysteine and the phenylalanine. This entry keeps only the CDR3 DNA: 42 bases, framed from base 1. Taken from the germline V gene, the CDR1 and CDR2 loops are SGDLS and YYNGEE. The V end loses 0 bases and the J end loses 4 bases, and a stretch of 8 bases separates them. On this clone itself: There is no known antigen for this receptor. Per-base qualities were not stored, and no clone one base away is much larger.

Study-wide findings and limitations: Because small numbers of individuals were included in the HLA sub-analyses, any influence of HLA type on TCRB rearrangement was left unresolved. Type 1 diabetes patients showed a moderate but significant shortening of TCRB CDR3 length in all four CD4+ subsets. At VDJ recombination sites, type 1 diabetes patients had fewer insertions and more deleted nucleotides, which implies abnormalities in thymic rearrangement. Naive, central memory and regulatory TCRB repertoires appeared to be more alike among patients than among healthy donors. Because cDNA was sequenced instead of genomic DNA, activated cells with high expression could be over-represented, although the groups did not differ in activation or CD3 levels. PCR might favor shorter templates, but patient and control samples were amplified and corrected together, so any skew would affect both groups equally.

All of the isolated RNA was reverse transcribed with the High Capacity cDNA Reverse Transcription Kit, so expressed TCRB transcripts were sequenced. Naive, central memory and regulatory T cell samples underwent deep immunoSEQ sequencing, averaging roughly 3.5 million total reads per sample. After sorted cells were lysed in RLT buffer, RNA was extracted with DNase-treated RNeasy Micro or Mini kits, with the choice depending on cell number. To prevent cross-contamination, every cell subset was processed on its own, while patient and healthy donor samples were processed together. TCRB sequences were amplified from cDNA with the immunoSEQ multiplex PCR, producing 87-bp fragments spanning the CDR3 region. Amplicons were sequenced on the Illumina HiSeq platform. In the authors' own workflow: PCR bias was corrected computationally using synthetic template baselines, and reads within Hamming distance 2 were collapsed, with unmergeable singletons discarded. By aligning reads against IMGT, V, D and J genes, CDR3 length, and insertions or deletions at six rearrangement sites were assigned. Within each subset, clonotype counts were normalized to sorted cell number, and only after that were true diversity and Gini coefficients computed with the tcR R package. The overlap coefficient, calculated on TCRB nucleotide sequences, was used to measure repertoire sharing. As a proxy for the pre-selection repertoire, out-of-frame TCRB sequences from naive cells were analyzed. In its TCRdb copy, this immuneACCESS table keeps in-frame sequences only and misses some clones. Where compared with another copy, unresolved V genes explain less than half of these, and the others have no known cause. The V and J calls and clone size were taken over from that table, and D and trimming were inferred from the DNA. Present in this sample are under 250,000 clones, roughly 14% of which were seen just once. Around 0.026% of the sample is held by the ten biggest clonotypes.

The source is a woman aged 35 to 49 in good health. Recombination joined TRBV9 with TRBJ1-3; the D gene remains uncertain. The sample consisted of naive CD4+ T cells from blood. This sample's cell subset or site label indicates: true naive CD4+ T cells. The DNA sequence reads TGTGCCAGCAGCGTAGAAACGCGGGGAAACACCATATATTTT. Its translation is CASSVETRGNTIYF. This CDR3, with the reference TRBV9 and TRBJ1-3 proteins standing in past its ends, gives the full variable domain DSGVTQTPKHLITATGQRVTLRCSPRSGDLSVYWYQQSLDQGLQFLIQYYNGEERAKGNILERFSAQQFPDLHSELNLSSLELGDSALYFCASSVETRGNTIYFGEGSWLTVV.